One sample yielded the 11 T cell receptor beta chains listed below, sequenced in a study of blood T cell repertoires in COVID-19. The repertoire was sequenced with immunoSEQ multiplex PCR; TCRdb's copy has only in-frame clones and lacks some. The repertoire includes about 300,000 clones, roughly 83% of them detected once, and 1.4% to 1.5% sits in the top ten. Material for sequencing was peripheral blood. All receptors derive from a human donor with COVID-19, enrolled during active disease. The donor label of this sample is uncertain.

The chain recombines TRBV28 with TRBJ1-5; possibly TRBD1 for D (6 bases). Germline V gene data show CDR1 as MDHEN and CDR2 as SYDVKM. The CDR3 has 16 amino acids. V lost 5 bases and J 3 bases, leaving 17 bases between the germline ends. For the CDR3, the DNA is TGTGCCAGCAGTCACGCCGCCGGGGACATCAATCAGCCCCAGCATTTT. This encodes CASSHAAGDINQPQHF.

This chain joins TRBV5-1 and TRBJ1-4, with 10 bases matching TRBD1. J lost 3 bases, V lost 4 bases, and 15 bases had no gene match. CDR3 size: 19 residues. Germline assignment: CDR1 SGHRS and CDR2 YFSETQ. The CDR3 sequence is CASSAEPGQGLAANEKLFF. CDR3 coding DNA: TGCGCCAGCAGCGCCGAGCCGGGACAGGGGTTAGCGGCTAATGAAAAACTGTTTTTT.

The sample holds one count of this clone. This chain links TRBV2 with TRBJ2-6, with 9 bases fitting TRBD1. J gave up 0 bases and V 4 bases, and 10 bases lay outside the gene matches. The germline CDR1 and CDR2 sequences are SNHLY and FYNNEI. This CDR3 is 19 amino acids long. The CDR3 protein is CASSGNRGRSLSGANVLTF. The CDR3 nucleotides are TGTGCCAGCAGTGGCAACAGGGGGCGATCCCTCTCTGGGGCCAACGTCCTGACTTTC.

This chain joins TRBV10-1 and TRBJ2-2; perhaps TRBD1 as D (7 bases). The CDR3 sequence is 13 residues long. CDR1 is WNHNN and CDR2 is SYGVQD in the germline V gene (reference sequence). V was cut by 6 bases and J by 7 bases, with 12 bases left in between. Here the CDR3 DNA reads TGCGCCAGCAGGGAGGGGGCCGTCGGGGAGCTGTTTTTT. It encodes CASREGAVGELFF.

The sample holds a few counts of this clone. This rearrangement joins TRBV28 to TRBJ2-6, with D uncertain. The CDR3 consists of 15 residues. Germline V gene sequence: CDR1 MDHEN, CDR2 SYDVKM. Trimming cost V 6 bases and J 0 bases, with 9 bases left between them. In DNA, the CDR3 is TGTGCCAGCAGCTTACCGTCCTCTGGGGCCAACGTCCTGACTTTC. Residues: CASSLPSSGANVLTF.

The chain employs TRBV29-1 and TRBJ2-2, with D hard to call. Between the trimmed V and J ends, which lost 3 bases and 3 bases, there was a span of 8 bases. There are 13 residues in the CDR3. Germline V lookup: CDR1 SQVTM, CDR2 ANQGSEA. DNA of the CDR3: TGCAGCGTTGATGGAGTGTACACCGGGGAGCTGTTTTTT. As protein: CSVDGVYTGELFF.

This clone was seen only once. The rearrangement joins TRBV19 to TRBJ2-5, with D possibly being TRBD1 (6 bases). The germline V gene encodes CDR1 LNHDA and CDR2 SQIVND (reference sequence). This CDR3 spans 16 amino acids. V was shortened by 0 bases and J by 0 bases, with 11 bases between the two germline ends. The CDR3 DNA sequence: TGTGCCAGTAGTATAGAGGCCACAGGGTACCAAGAGACCCAGTACTTC. Its translation is CASSIEATGYQETQYF.

This rearrangement joins TRBV7-2 to TRBJ2-2, with TRBD2 matching 11 bases. V gave up 0 bases and J gave up 7 bases; unmatched junction bases: 4. The CDR3 consists of 16 residues. Germline V gives CDR1 SGHTA, CDR2 FQGNSA. The CDR3 is CASSLASGRALGELFF. CDR3 in DNA: TGTGCCAGCAGCTTAGCTAGCGGGAGGGCCCTCGGGGAGCTGTTTTTT.

The chain carries TRBV3-1 (or the pseudogene TRBV3-2) and TRBJ2-1, with 8 bases that match TRBD2. Trimming at V came to 0 bases and at J to 7 bases, leaving 5 bases not matched to a gene. The CDR3 length is 15 residues. CDR1 LGHDT and CDR2 YNNKEL come from the germline V gene (reference sequence). The CDR3 bases are TGTGCCAGCAGCCAAGATTCGGGAGGGTGGAATGAGCAGTTCTTC. Translated, it gives CASSQDSGGWNEQFF.

The chain combines TRBV30 with TRBJ1-2, with D possibly matching TRBD1 (5 bases). The germline gives CDR1 GTSNPN, CDR2 SVGIG (reference sequence). Deletions cut 0 bases from V and 4 bases from J, with 9 bases between. The length of the CDR3 is 13 residues. CDR3 bases: TGTGCCTGGAGTGTGCGGGGGGGCTATGGCTACACCTTC. The encoded protein is CAWSVRGGYGYTF. The whole variable domain, remainder taken from reference TRBV30 and TRBJ1-2, is SQTIHQWPATLVQPVGSPLSLECTVEGTSNPNLYWYRQAAGRGLQLLFYSVGIGQISSEVPQNLSASRPQDRQFILSSKKLLLSDSGFYLCAWSVRGGYGYTFGSGTRLTVV.

The chain combines TRBV28 with TRBJ2-1; the D gene is possibly TRBD2 (6 bases). V was cut by 8 bases and J by 7 bases, with 21 bases left in between. The CDR3 loop spans 15 amino acids. Looked up from germline, CDR1 is MDHEN and CDR2 is SYDVKM. CDR3 amino acids: CASLDGTLYGNEQFF. CDR3 nucleotides: TGTGCCAGCTTAGACGGGACTCTCTATGGGAATGAGCAGTTCTTC.